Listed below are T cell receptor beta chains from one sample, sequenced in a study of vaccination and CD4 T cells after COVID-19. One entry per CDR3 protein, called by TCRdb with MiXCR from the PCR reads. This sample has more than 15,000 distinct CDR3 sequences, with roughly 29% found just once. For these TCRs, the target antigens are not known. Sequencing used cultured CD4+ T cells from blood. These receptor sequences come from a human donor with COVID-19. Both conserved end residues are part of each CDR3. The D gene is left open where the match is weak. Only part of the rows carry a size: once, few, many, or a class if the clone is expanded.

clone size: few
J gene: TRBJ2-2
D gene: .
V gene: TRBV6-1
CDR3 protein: CASSPGGAGTGELFF
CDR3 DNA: TGTGCCAGCAGCCCGGGGGGCGCGGGCACCGGGGAGCTGTTTTTT

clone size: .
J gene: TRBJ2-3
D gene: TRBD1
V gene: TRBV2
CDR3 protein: CASSLDRVTDTQYF
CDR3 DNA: TGTGCCAGCAGTCTGGACAGGGTCACAGATACGCAGTATTTT

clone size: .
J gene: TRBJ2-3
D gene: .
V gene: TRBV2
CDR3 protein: CASSDGLITDTQYF
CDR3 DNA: TGTGCCAGCAGTGATGGCCTGATCACAGATACGCAGTATTTT

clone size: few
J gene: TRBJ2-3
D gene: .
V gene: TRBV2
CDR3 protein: CASSERGAADTQYF
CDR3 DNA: TGTGCCAGCAGTGAAAGGGGAGCAGCAGATACGCAGTATTTT

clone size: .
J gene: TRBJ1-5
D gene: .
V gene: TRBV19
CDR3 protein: CASSIRLGLINQPQHF
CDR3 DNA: TGTGCCAGTAGTATAAGGTTGGGACTGATCAATCAGCCCCAGCATTTT

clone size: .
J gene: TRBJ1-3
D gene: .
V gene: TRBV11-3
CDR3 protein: CASSSPGLNTIYF
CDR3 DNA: TGTGCCAGCAGCTCTCCCGGGTTAAACACCATATATTTT

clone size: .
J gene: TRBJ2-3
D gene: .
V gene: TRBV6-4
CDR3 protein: CASSESANTDTQYF
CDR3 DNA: TGTGCCAGCAGTGAATCGGCTAACACAGATACGCAGTATTTT

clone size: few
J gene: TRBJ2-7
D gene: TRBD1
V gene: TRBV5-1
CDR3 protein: CASSVRDRGAEQYF
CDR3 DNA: TGCGCCAGCAGCGTCCGGGACAGGGGCGCCGAGCAGTACTTC

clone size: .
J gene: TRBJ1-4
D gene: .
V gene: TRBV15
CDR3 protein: CATSRDIDLIRGISGSNEKLFF
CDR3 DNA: TGTGCCACCAGCAGAGATATCGATCTGATCAGAGGGATATCGGGCTCTAATGAAAAACTGTTTTTT

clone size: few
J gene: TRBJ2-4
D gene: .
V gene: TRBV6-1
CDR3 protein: CASSLGGTKNIQYF
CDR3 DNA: TGTGCCAGCAGCCTCGGAGGAACCAAAAACATTCAGTACTTC

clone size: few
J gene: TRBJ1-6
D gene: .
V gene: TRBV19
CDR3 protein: CASMAGGSGTPLHF
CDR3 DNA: TGTGCCAGTATGGCGGGGGGCAGCGGGACTCCCCTCCACTTT

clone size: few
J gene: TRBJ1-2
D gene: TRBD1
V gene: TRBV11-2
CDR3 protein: CASSYSTGGADGYTF
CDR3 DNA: TGTGCCAGCAGCTACTCGACAGGGGGGGCGGATGGCTACACCTTC

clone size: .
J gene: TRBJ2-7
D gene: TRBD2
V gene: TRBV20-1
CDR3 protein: CGGLAGGNSYEQYF
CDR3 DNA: TGCGGTGGACTAGCGGGGGGAAACTCCTACGAGCAGTACTTC

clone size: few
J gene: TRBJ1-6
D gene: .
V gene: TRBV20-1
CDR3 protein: CSAGGGRGIGNSPLHF
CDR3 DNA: TGCAGTGCCGGAGGGGGGAGGGGCATCGGTAATTCACCCCTCCACTTT

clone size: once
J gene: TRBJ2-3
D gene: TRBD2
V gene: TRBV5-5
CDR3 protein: CASSLISGGMTDTQYF
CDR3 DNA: TGTGCCAGCAGCTTGATCAGCGGGGGGATGACAGATACGCAGTATTTT

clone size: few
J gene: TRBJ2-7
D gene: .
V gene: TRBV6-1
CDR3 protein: CASYPNGLGEDPYEQYF
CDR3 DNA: TGTGCCAGCTACCCCAACGGGCTAGGGGAAGATCCCTACGAGCAGTACTTC

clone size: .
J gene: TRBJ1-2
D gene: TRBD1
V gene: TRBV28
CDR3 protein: CASGTGYGYTF
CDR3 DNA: TGTGCCAGTGGGACAGGGTATGGCTACACCTTC

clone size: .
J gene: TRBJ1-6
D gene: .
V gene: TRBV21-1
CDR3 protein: CASSNSGTGDSPLHF
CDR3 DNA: TGTGCCAGCAGCAATTCCGGGACAGGGGATTCACCCCTCCACTTT

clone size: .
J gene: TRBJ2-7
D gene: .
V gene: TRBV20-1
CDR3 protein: CSARGGPSSYEQYF
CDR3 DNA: TGCAGTGCTAGAGGGGGACCAAGCAGCTACGAGCAGTACTTC

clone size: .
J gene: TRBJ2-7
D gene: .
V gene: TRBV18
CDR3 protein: CASSSYRSSYEQYF
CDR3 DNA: TGTGCCAGCTCATCCTACAGAAGCTCCTACGAGCAGTACTTC

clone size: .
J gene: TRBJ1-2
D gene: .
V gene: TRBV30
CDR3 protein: CAWSVPGQTIYGYTF
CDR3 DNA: TGTGCCTGGAGTGTACCAGGACAGACCATCTATGGCTACACCTTC

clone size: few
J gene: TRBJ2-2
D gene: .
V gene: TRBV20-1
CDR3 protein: CSARDQGKTNTGELFF
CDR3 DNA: TGCAGTGCTAGAGATCAGGGGAAGACGAACACCGGGGAGCTGTTTTTT

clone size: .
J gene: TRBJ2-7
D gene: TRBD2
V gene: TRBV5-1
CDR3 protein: CASSLAGGPLGEQYF
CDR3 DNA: TGCGCCAGCAGCTTGGCGGGGGGTCCTTTGGGGGAGCAGTACTTC

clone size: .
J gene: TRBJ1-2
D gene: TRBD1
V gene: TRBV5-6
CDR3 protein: CASSLARGTGLF
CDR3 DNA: TGTGCCAGCAGCTTGGCCCGAGGGACAGGGCTCTTC

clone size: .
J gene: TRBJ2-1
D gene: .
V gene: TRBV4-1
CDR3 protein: CASSQVSRETSEQFF
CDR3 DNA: TGCGCCAGCAGCCAAGTATCCAGGGAGACAAGTGAGCAGTTCTTC

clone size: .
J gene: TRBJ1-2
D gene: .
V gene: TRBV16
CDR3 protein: CASSQNGNYGYTF
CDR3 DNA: TGTGCCAGCAGCCAAAACGGGAACTATGGCTACACCTTC

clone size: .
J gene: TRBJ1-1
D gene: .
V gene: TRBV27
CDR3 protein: CASSLRQVEPEAFF
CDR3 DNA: TGTGCCAGCAGTTTACGGCAGGTAGAACCTGAAGCTTTCTTT

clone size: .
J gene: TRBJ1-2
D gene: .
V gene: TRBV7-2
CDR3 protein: CASSLGGGGRYGYTF
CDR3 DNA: TGTGCCAGCAGCTTAGGCGGGGGAGGAAGGTATGGCTACACCTTC

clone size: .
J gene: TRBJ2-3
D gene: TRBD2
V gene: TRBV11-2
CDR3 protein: CASSLDLSGGADTQYF
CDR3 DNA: TGTGCCAGCAGCTTAGATCTTAGCGGGGGGGCAGATACGCAGTATTTT

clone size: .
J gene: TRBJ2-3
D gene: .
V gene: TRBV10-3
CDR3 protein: CAISESYASVSTDTQYF
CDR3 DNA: TGTGCCATCAGTGAGTCCTACGCTAGCGTTAGCACAGATACGCAGTATTTT

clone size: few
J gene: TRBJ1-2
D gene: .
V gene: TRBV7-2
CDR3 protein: CASSQAANYGYTF
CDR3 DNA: TGTGCCAGCAGCCAGGCTGCTAACTATGGCTACACCTTC

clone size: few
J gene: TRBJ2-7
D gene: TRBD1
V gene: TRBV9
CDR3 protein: CASSPRGQGASYEQYF
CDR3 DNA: TGTGCCAGCAGCCCACGGGGACAGGGGGCGTCCTACGAGCAGTACTTC

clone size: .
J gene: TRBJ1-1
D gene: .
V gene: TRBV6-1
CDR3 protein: CASEYRMNTEAFF
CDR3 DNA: TGTGCCAGCGAGTACCGCATGAACACTGAAGCTTTCTTT

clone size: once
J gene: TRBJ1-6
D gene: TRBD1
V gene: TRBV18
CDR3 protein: CASSPWTGRRSPLHF
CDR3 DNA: TGTGCCAGCTCACCATGGACAGGGAGACGTTCACCCCTCCACTTT

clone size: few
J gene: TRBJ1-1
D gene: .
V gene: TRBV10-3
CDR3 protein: CAIRQGHTEAFF
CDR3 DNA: TGTGCCATCAGACAGGGTCACACTGAAGCTTTCTTT

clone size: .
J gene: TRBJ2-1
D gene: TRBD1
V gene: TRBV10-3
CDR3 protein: CAISETGTGGGNEQFF
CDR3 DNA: TGTGCCATCAGTGAGACAGGGACAGGGGGGGGGAATGAGCAGTTCTTC

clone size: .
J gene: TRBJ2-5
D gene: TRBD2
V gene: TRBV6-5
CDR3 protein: CASSYPGGGSGGWGETQYF
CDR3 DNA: TGTGCCAGCAGTTACCCCGGTGGGGGAAGCGGGGGTTGGGGAGAGACCCAGTACTTC

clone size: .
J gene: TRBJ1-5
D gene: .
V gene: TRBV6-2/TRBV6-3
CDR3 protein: CASSRILGAFGQPQHF
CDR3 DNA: TGTGCCAGCAGCCGGATATTGGGGGCATTCGGTCAGCCCCAGCATTTT

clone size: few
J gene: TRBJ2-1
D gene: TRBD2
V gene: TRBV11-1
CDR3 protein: CASSLLRGSYNEQFF
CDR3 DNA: TGTGCCAGCAGCTTATTGCGGGGGTCGTACAATGAGCAGTTCTTC

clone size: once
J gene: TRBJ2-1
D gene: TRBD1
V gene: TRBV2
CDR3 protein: CASRAGQGDYNEQFF
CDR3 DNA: TGTGCCAGCAGGGCCGGACAGGGCGATTACAATGAGCAGTTCTTC

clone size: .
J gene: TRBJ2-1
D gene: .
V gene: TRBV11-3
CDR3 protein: CASSINTNEQFF
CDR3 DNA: TGTGCCAGCAGCATAAACACGAATGAGCAGTTCTTC

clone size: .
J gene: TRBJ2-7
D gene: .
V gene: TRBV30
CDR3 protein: CAWSGREEQYF
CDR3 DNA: TGTGCCTGGAGCGGGCGTGAAGAGCAGTACTTC

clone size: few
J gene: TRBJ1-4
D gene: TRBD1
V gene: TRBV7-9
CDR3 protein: CASSRQGGLKLFF
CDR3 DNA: TGTGCCAGCAGTCGACAGGGGGGCCTAAAACTGTTTTTT

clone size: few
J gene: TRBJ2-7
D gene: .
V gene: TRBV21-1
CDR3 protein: CASSPRGIGTGTLRYEQYF
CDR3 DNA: TGTGCCAGCAGCCCCCGGGGGATCGGGACAGGGACCCTACGGTACGAGCAGTACTTC

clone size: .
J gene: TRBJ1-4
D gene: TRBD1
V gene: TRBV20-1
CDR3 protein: CSARDPRGASVTNEKLFF
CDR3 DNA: TGCAGTGCTAGAGATCCCAGGGGGGCGTCGGTGACTAATGAAAAACTGTTTTTT

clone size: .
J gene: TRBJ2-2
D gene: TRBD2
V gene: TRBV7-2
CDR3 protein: CASTSSGGTGELFF
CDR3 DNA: TGTGCCAGCACCTCTAGCGGGGGTACCGGGGAGCTGTTTTTT

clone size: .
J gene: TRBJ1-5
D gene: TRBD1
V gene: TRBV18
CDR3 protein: CASSPAGTGVGQPQHF
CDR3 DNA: TGTGCCAGCTCACCAGCCGGGACAGGGGTAGGTCAGCCCCAGCATTTT

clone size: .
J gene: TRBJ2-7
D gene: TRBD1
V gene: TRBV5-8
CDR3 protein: CASSLAGTGMSEQYF
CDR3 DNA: TGTGCCAGCAGCTTGGCCGGGACAGGGATGAGTGAGCAGTACTTC

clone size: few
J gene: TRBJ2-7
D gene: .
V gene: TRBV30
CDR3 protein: CAWRNRDEQYF
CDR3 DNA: TGTGCCTGGAGGAACAGGGACGAGCAGTACTTC

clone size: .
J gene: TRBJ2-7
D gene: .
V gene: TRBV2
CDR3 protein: CASSGRDEQYF
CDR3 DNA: TGTGCCAGCAGTGGCAGGGACGAGCAGTACTTC

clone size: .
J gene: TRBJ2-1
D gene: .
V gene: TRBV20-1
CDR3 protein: CSANRGSGAYNEQFF
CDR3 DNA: TGCAGTGCTAACAGGGGTAGCGGCGCGTACAATGAGCAGTTCTTC

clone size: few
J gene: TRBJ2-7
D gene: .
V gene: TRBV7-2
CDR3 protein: CASSPQGTSYEQYF
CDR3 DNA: TGTGCCAGCAGCCCCCAGGGGACCTCCTACGAGCAGTACTTC

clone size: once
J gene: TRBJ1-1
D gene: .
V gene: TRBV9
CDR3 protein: CASSVDSRAGTEAFF
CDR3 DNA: TGTGCCAGCAGCGTAGACTCGAGGGCGGGCACTGAAGCTTTCTTT

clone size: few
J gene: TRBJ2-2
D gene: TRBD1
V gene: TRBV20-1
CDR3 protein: CSALTGAPMVAGELFF
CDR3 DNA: TGCAGTGCATTAACAGGGGCCCCCATGGTAGCCGGGGAGCTGTTTTTT

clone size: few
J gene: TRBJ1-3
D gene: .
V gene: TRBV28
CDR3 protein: CASSAGNRQGRNTIYF
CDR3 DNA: TGTGCCAGCAGTGCGGGTAATCGTCAGGGGAGAAACACCATATATTTT